The rows below give T cell receptor beta chains drawn from one sample of a study of blood T cell repertoires in COVID-19. Generated by immunoSEQ multiplex PCR, the TCRdb table keeps only in-frame clones and is missing some. The sample shows 110,000 to 150,000 clones, around 76% of them seen only once. What was sequenced was peripheral blood. The origin of the receptors is a man aged 55 to 70 with acute or convalescent COVID-19. The CDR3 runs from the conserved cysteine through the conserved F or W. The D gene is left open where the match is weak. The size entry is marked missing in some rows and otherwise reads once, few, many or a size class.

clone size: -
V gene: TRBV2
D gene: TRBD2
J gene: TRBJ2-1
CDR3 DNA: TGTGCCAGCAGTGCCGCTAGCGGGAGGTACAATGAGCAGTTCTTC
CDR3 protein: CASSAASGRYNEQFF

clone size: -
V gene: TRBV30
D gene: TRBD2
J gene: TRBJ2-5
CDR3 DNA: TGTGCCTGGAGAAATAGCGGGGAATGGCAAGAGACCCAGTACTTC
CDR3 protein: CAWRNSGEWQETQYF

clone size: -
V gene: TRBV2
D gene: -
J gene: TRBJ2-7
CDR3 DNA: TGTGCCAGCAGGAAGGAGCGCTACGAGCAGTACTTC
CDR3 protein: CASRKERYEQYF

clone size: -
V gene: TRBV6-1
D gene: TRBD2
J gene: TRBJ2-3
CDR3 DNA: TGTGCCAGCAGTGTAGGGCTCACCGGGACTAGCTTAACAGATACGCAGTATTTT
CDR3 protein: CASSVGLTGTSLTDTQYF

clone size: many
V gene: TRBV7-9
D gene: -
J gene: TRBJ2-5
CDR3 DNA: TGTGCCAGCAGCAAATTTCAGGGGCAAGAGACCCAGTACTTC
CDR3 protein: CASSKFQGQETQYF

clone size: -
V gene: TRBV11-3
D gene: -
J gene: TRBJ2-1
CDR3 DNA: TGTGCCAGCAGCGACTGGATAAGTTCTGGGAATGAGCAGTTCTTC
CDR3 protein: CASSDWISSGNEQFF

clone size: -
V gene: TRBV5-5
D gene: -
J gene: TRBJ2-3
CDR3 DNA: TGTGCCAGCAGCTCACAAGGGGGAGATACGCAGTATTTT
CDR3 protein: CASSSQGGDTQYF

clone size: -
V gene: TRBV5-4
D gene: TRBD2
J gene: TRBJ2-1
CDR3 DNA: TGTGCCAGCAGCCCCGGGGCGGGACTAGCGGGAGGAGAGCAGTTCTTC
CDR3 protein: CASSPGAGLAGGEQFF

clone size: -
V gene: TRBV19
D gene: -
J gene: TRBJ2-4
CDR3 DNA: TGTGCCAGTAGTACGAGACAGAGAAACATTCAGTACTTC
CDR3 protein: CASSTRQRNIQYF

clone size: -
V gene: TRBV6-1
D gene: TRBD2
J gene: TRBJ2-5
CDR3 DNA: TGTGCCAGCAGTGAACTAGCGGGAGGGCAAGAGACCCAGTACTTC
CDR3 protein: CASSELAGGQETQYF

clone size: -
V gene: TRBV3-1/TRBV3-2
D gene: TRBD1
J gene: TRBJ1-2
CDR3 DNA: TGTGCCAGCAGACCTATCACAGGGGGTACCTATGGCTACACCTTC
CDR3 protein: CASRPITGGTYGYTF